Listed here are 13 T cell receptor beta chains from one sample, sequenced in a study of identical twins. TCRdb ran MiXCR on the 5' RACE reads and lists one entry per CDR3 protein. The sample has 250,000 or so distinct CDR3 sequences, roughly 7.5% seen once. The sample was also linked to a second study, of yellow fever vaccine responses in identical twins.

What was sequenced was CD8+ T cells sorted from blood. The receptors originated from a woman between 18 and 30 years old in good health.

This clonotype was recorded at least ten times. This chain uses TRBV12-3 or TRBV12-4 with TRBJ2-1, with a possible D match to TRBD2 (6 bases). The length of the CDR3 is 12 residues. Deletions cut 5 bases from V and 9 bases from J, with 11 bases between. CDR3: CASSPGGSEQFF. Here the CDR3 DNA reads TGTGCCAGCAGTCCCGGGGGAAGTGAGCAGTTCTTC.

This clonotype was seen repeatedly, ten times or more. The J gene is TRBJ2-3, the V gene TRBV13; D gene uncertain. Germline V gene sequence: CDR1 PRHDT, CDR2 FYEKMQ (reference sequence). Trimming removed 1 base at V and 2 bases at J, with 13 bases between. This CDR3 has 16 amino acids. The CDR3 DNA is TGTGCCAGCAGCTTAGCCAGCACCGGGTTCACAGATACGCAGTATTTT. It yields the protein CASSLASTGFTDTQYF.

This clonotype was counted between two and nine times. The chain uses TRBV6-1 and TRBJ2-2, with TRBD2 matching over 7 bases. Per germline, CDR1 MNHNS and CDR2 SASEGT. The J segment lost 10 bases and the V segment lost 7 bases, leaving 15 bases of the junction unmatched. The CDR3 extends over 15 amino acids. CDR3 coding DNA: TGTGCCAGCACTCCCGTGGGCGGGAGTTTTGTGGAGCTGTTTTTT. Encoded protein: CASTPVGGSFVELFF.

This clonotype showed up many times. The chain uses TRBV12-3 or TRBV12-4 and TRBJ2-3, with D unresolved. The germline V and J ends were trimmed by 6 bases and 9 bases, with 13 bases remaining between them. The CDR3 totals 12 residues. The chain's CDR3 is CASSQGRDTQYF. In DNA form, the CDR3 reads TGTGCCAGCAGCCAAGGCAGAGACACGCAGTATTTT.

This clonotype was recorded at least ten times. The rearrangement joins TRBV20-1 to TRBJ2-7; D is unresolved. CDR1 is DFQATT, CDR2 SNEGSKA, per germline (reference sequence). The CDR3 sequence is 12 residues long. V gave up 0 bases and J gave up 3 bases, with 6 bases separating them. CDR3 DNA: TGCAGTGCTAGAGAGGTCAGCTACGAGCAGTACTTC. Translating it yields CSAREVSYEQYF.

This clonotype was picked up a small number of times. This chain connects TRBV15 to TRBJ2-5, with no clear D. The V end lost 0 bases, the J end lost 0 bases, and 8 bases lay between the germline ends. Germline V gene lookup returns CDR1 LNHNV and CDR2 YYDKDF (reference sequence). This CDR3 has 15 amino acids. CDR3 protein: CATSRDLGYQETQYF. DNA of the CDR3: TGTGCCACCAGCAGAGATCTGGGGTACCAAGAGACCCAGTACTTC.

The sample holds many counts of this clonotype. The DNA of the CDR3 is TGCGCCAGCAGCTTAAGCGGCGGTTACGAGCAGTACGTC. Translating gives CASSLSGGYEQYV. The genes are TRBV5-1 and TRBJ2-7, with D tentatively TRBD2 (5 bases). V was cut by 2 bases and J by 4 bases, with 10 bases left in between. The CDR3 runs to 13 residues. CDR1 is SGHRS, CDR2 YFSETQ, per germline.

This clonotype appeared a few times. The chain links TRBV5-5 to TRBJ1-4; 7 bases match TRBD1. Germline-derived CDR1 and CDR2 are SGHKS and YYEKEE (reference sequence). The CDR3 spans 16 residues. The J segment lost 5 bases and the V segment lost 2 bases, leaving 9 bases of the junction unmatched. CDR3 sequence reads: CASSFLSDRPNEKLFF. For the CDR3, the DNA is TGTGCCAGCAGCTTCTTATCGGACAGGCCAAATGAAAAACTGTTTTTT. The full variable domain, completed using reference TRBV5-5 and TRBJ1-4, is DAGVTQSPTHLIKTRGQQVTLRCSPISGHKSVSWYQQVLGQGPQFIFQYYEKEERGRGNFPDRFSARQFPNYSSELNVNALLLGDSALYLCASSFLSDRPNEKLFFGSGTQLSVL.

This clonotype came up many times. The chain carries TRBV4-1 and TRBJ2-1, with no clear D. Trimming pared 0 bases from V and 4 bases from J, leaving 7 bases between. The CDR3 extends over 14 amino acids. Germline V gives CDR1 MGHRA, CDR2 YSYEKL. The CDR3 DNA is TGCGCCAGCAGCCAAGATGGATCTTACAATGAGCAGTTCTTC. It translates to CASSQDGSYNEQFF.

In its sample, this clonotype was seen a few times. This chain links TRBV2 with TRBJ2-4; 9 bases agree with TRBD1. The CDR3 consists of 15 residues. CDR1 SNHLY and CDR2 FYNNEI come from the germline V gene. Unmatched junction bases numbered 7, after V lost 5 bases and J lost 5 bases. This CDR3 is CASSPGTGIQNIQYF. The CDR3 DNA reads TGTGCCAGCAGTCCCGGGACAGGGATCCAAAACATTCAGTACTTC.

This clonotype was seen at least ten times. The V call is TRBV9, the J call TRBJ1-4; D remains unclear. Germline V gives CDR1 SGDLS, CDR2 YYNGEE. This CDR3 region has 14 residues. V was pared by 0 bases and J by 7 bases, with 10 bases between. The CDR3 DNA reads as TGTGCCAGCAGCGTAGGGGAGGCGGGTGAAAAACTGTTTTTT. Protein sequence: CASSVGEAGEKLFF.

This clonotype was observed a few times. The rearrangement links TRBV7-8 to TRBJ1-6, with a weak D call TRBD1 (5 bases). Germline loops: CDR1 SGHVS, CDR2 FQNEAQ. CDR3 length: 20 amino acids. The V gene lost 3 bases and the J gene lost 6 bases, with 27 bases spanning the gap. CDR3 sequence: CASSFRSGGLNDIGNSPLHF. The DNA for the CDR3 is TGTGCCAGCAGCTTTAGGTCGGGGGGGTTAAACGATATCGGTAATTCACCCCTCCACTTT.

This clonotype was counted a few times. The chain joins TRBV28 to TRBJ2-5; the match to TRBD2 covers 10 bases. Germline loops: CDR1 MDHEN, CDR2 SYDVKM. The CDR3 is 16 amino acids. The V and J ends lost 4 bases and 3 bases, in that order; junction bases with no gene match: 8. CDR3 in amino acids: CASSSQLAGNEETQYF. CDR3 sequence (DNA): TGTGCCAGCAGTTCCCAACTAGCGGGGAACGAAGAGACCCAGTACTTC.